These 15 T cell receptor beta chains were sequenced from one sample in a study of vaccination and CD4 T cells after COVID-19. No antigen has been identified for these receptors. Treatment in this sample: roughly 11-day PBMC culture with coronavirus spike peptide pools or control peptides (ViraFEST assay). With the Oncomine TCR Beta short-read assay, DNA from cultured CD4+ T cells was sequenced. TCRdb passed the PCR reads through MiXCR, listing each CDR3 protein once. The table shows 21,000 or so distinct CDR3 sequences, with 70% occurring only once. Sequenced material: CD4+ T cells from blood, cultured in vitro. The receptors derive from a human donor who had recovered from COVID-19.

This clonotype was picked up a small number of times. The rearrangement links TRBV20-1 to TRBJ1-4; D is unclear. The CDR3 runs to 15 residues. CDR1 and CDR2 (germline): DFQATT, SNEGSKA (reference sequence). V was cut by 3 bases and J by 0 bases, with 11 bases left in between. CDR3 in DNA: TGCAGTGCTAGGAGGGAGGCTTCAACTAATGAAAAACTGTTTTTT. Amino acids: CSARREASTNEKLFF.

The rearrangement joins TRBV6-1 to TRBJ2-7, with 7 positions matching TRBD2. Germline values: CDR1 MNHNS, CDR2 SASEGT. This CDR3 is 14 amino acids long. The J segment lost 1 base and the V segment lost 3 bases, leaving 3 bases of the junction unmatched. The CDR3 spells CASSDPSGSYEQYF. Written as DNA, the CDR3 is TGTGCCAGCAGTGACCCTAGCGGATCCTACGAGCAGTACTTC.

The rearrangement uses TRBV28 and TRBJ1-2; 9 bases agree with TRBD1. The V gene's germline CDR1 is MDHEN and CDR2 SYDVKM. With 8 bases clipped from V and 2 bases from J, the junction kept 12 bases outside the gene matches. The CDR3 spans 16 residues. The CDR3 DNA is TGTGCCAGCCAAGAAACGGACAGGGGAGGCAACTATGGCTACACCTTC. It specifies CASQETDRGGNYGYTF.

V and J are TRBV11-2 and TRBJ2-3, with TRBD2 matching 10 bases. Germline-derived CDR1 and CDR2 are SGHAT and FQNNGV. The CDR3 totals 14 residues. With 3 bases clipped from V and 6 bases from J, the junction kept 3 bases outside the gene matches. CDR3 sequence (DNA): TGTGCCAGCAGCTTCGGAGCGGGGGGGGATACGCAGTATTTT. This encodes CASSFGAGGDTQYF.

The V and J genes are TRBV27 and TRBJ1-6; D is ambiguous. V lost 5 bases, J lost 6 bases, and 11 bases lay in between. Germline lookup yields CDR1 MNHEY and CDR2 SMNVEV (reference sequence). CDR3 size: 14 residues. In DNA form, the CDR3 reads TGTGCCAGCAGTCCCACACGGGGTAATTCACCCCTCCACTTT. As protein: CASSPTRGNSPLHF.

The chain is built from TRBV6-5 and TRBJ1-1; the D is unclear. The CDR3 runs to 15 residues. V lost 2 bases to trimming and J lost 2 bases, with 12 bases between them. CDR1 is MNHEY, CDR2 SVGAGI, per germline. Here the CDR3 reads CASSYPPPENTEAFF. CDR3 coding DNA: TGTGCCAGCAGTTACCCTCCGCCGGAAAACACTGAAGCTTTCTTT.

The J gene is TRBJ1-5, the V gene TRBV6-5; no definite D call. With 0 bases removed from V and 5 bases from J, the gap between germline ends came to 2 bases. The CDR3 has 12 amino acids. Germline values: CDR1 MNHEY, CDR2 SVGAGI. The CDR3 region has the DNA TGTGCCAGCAGTTACTCGGATCAGCCCCAGCATTTT. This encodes CASSYSDQPQHF.

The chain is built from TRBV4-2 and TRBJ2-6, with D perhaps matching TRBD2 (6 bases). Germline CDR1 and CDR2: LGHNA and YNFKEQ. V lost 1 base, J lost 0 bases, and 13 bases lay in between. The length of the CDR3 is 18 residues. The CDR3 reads CASSQVGGVTSGANVLTF. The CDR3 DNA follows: TGTGCCAGCAGCCAAGTGGGGGGAGTTACCTCTGGGGCCAACGTCCTGACTTTC.

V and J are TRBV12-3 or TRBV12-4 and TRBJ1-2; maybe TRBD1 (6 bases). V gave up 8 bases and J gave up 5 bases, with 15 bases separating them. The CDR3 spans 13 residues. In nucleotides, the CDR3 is TGTGCCAGCCGGCAGGGGCCCCCGTATGGCTACACCTTC. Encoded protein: CASRQGPPYGYTF.

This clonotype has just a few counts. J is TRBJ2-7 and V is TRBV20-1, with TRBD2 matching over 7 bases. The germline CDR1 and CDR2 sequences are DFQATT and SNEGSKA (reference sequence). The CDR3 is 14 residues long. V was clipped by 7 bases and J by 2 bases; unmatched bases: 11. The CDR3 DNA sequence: TGCAGTGGGAGTGGACTAGGCTCTACCTACGAGCAGTACTTC. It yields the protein CSGSGLGSTYEQYF.

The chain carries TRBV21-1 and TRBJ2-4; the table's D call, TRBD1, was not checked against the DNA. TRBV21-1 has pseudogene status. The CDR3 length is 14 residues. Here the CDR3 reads CASSKGRAKNIQYF. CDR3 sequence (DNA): TGTGCCAGCAGTAAAGGGCGCGCCAAAAACATTCAGTACTTC.

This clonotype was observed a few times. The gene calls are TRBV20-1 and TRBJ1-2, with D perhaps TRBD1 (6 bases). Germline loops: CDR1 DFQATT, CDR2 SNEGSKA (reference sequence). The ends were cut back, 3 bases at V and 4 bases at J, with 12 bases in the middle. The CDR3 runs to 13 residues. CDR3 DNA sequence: TGCAGTGCTAGTACTGGACAGATCTATGGCTACACCTTC. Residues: CSASTGQIYGYTF.

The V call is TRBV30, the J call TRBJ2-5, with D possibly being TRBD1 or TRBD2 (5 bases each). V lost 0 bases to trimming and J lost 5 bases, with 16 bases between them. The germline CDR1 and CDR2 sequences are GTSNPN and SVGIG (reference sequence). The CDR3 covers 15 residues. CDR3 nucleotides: TGTGCCTGGAGTGTGGCAGGGATCAGAGGGGAGACCCAGTACTTC. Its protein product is CAWSVAGIRGETQYF.

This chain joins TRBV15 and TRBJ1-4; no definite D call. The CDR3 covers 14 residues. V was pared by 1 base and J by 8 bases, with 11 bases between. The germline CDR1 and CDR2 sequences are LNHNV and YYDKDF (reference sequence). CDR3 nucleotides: TGTGCCACCAGCAGAGGAGGCGCCGAGGAAAAACTGTTTTTT. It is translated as CATSRGGAEEKLFF.

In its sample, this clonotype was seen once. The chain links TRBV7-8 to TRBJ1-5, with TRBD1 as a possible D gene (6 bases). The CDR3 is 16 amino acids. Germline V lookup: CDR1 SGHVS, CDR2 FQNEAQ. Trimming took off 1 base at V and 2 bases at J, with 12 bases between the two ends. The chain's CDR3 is CASSLGPDRRNQPQHF. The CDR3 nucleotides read TGTGCCAGCAGCTTAGGGCCGGACAGACGCAATCAGCCCCAGCATTTT.